Sequencing of this T cell receptor beta chain was carried out in a study of CD8+ T cells in alopecia areata. As for the study in general: Scoring treated patients' severity relied on the percentage of scalp area affected.

The V and J ends lost 2 bases and 5 bases respectively, with 10 bases between them. Looked up from germline, CDR1 is SGHRS and CDR2 is YFSETQ. The length of the CDR3 is 13 residues. RNA extraction was followed by reverse transcription into cDNA, which acted as the sequencing template. The data were produced by immunoSEQ multiplex PCR, yet TCRdb's version contains in-frame clones alone and is incomplete. The data contain over 250,000 clones, 60% of them singletons. The treatment denotes: oral pan-JAK inhibitor, 5-10 mg twice daily. Researchers picked out CD4+ and CD8+ T cells from PBMCs by sorting. Findings and limits, study-wide: Many of the expanded lesional clones endured in scalp and blood while on tofacitinib.

This clone was detected only a few times. The antigen remains undetermined. The source material was CD4+ T cells sorted from blood, sampled between weeks 51 and 54, from a patient treated with tofacitinib. The chain recombines TRBV5-1 with TRBJ2-5; D is possibly TRBD2 (5 bases). The receptor's source is a human donor with alopecia areata. In DNA, the CDR3 is TGCGCCAGCAGCTTCGAGCAGCGGGAGACCCAGTACTTC. Translation gives CASSFEQRETQYF.